Here is one T cell receptor beta chain with its context. These data belong to a study of identical twins. MiXCR, applied by TCRdb to the 5' RACE reads, yields one record per CDR3 protein. The repertoire holds around 470,000 distinct CDR3 sequences, with 12% to 15% as singletons. The V gene lost 6 bases and the J gene lost 3 bases, with 15 bases spanning the gap. The CDR3 consists of 14 residues. These data are also associated with another study on yellow fever vaccine responses in identical twins.

The clonotype comes from a woman between 18 and 30 years old in good health. This chain links TRBV12-3 or TRBV12-4 with TRBJ2-7, with a weak D call TRBD1 (6 bases). Material for sequencing was CD4+ T cells sorted from blood. CDR3 sequence: CASSPGTRHYEQYF. CDR3 sequence (DNA): TGTGCCAGCAGCCCCGGGACAAGGCACTACGAGCAGTACTTC.